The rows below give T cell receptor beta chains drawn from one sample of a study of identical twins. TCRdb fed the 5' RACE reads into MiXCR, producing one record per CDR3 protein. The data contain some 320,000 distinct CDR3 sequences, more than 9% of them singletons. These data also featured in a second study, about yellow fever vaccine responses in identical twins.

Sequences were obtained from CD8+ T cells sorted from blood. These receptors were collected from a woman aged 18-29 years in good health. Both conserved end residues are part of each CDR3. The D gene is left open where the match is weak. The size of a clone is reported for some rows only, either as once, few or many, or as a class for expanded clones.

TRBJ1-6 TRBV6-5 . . CASSLTSYNSPLHF TGTGCCAGCAGTTTAACAAGTTATAATTCACCCCTCCACTTT
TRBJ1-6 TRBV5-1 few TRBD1 CASSLGGQGWSPLHF TGCGCCAGCAGCTTGGGAGGACAGGGGTGGTCACCCCTCCACTTT
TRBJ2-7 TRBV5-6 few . CASSLVLKTYEQYF TGTGCCAGCAGCTTGGTACTAAAGACCTACGAGCAGTACTTC
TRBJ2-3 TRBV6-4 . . CASSEADTDTQYF TGTGCCAGCAGTGAGGCAGACACAGATACGCAGTATTTT
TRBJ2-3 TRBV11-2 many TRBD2 CASRQSGRRYTDTQYF TGTGCCAGCAGACAGAGCGGGAGGCGCTACACAGATACGCAGTATTTT
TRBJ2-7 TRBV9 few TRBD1 CASSPPGGRYEQYF TGTGCCAGCAGCCCCCCAGGGGGTCGGTACGAGCAGTACTTC
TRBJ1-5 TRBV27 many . CASSLSDSNQPQHF TGTGCCAGCAGTTTATCCGATAGCAATCAGCCCCAGCATTTT
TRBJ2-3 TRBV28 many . CASSTLTDTQYF TGTGCCAGCAGTACTCTAACAGATACGCAGTATTTT
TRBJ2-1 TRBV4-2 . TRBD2 CASSQAPGASAGVGDEQFF TGTGCCAGCAGCCAAGCCCCCGGGGCCTCAGCGGGGGTGGGGGATGAGCAGTTCTTC
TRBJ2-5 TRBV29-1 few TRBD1 CSVKAWDRVVSQETQYF TGCAGCGTGAAGGCGTGGGACAGGGTTGTTTCCCAAGAGACCCAGTACTTC
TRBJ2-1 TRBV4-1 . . CASSQGVGIGSYNEQFF TGCGCCAGCAGCCAAGGTGTCGGGATCGGGTCCTACAATGAGCAGTTCTTC
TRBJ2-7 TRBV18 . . CASSPYHEQYF TGTGCCAGCTCACCGTATCACGAGCAGTACTTC
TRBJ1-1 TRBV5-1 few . CASSITSTNTEAFF TGCGCCAGCAGCATAACTAGTACGAACACTGAAGCTTTCTTT
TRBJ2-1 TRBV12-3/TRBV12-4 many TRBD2 CASSPSGGYNEQFF TGTGCCAGCAGTCCTAGCGGAGGGTACAATGAGCAGTTCTTC
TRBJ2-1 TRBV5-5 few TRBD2 CASSTDGLAGIYEQFF TGTGCCAGCAGCACCGACGGACTAGCGGGAATCTATGAGCAGTTCTTC
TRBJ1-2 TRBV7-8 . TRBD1 CASSLDATGPYYGYTF TGTGCCAGCAGCTTAGATGCGACAGGGCCCTACTATGGCTACACCTTC
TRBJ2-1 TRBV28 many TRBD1 CASSEVQGSYNEQFF TGTGCCAGCAGTGAGGTACAGGGGTCCTACAATGAGCAGTTCTTC